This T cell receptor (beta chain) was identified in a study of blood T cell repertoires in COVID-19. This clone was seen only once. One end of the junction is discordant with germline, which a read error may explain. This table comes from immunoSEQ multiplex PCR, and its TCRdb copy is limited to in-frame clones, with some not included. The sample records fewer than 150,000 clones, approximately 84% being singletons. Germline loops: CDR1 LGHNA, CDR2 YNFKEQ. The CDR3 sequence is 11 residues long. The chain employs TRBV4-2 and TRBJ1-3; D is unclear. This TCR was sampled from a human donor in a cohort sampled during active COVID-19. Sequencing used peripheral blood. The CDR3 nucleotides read TGCCAATCGCGCGCAAGAAACACCATATATTTT. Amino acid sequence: CQSRARNTIYF.